Following are 19 T cell receptor beta chains from one sample sequenced in a study of T cell repertoires in cytomegalovirus infection. TCRdb analysed the reads with MiXCR anew, one entry per CDR3 protein. The data hold about 450,000 distinct CDR3 sequences, with roughly a third observed a single time. Sequencing used PBMCs. The receptors come from a human donor in good health (CMV status not recorded). Some clones in this sample may be carry-over from other donors' samples.

The V gene is TRBV28, the J gene TRBJ2-7; TRBD2 matches 7 bases. Trimming cost V 4 bases and J 2 bases; bases outside gene matches: 5. The CDR3 sequence is 14 residues long. Germline V gives CDR1 MDHEN, CDR2 SYDVKM. CDR3: CASSSRGVTYEQYF. As DNA, the CDR3 is TGTGCCAGCAGTTCTCGGGGGGTAACCTACGAGCAGTACTTC.

The rearrangement uses TRBV12-3 or TRBV12-4 and TRBJ2-3, with TRBD2 as a possible D gene (7 bases). There are 15 residues in the CDR3. Trimming removed 5 bases from V and 3 bases from J, with 15 bases in between. The CDR3 region has the DNA TGTGCCAGCAGTCCGGGGGCGGGGGAGACAGATACGCAGTATTTT. Residues: CASSPGAGETDTQYF.

Points on this clonotype: A much larger clone differs by one base, so this may be a read error. The J gene is TRBJ1-5, the V gene TRBV12-3 or TRBV12-4; 9 bases align to TRBD1. The V gene end was trimmed by 6 bases and the J gene end by 5 bases; junction bases not matched to a gene: 8. The CDR3 runs to 15 residues. CDR3 coding DNA: TGTGCCAGCAGATTGTCAGGACAGGGGCATCAGCCCCAGCATTTT. Translating it yields CASRLSGQGHQPQHF.

The J gene is TRBJ2-2, the V gene TRBV19, with D perhaps matching TRBD1 (5 bases). Germline V gene lookup returns CDR1 LNHDA and CDR2 SQIVND (reference sequence). The V gene lost 0 bases and the J gene lost 5 bases, with 7 bases spanning the gap. The CDR3 has 14 residues. The CDR3 nucleotides are TGTGCCAGTAGTATAGAGACAGTTACCGGGGAGCTGTTTTTT. This translates into CASSIETVTGELFF.

The rearrangement links TRBV12-3 or TRBV12-4 to TRBJ2-5; D gene ambiguous. Trimming took off 3 bases at V and 5 bases at J, with 10 bases between the two ends. This CDR3 is 13 amino acids long. The CDR3 loop is CASSFWAEETQYF. CDR3 bases: TGTGCCAGCAGTTTCTGGGCGGAGGAGACCCAGTACTTC.

This chain links TRBV7-8 with TRBJ1-5, with TRBD1 as a possible D gene (6 bases). This CDR3 has 15 amino acids. Per germline, CDR1 SGHVS and CDR2 FQNEAQ. The V end was cut by 5 bases, the J end by 4 bases, with 15 bases between. The CDR3 DNA is TGTGCCAGCAGCCCCCGCCGACAGGAGAATCAGCCCCAGCATTTT. It specifies CASSPRRQENQPQHF.

This chain joins TRBV7-9 and TRBJ2-7, with TRBD1 matching over 9 bases. Germline loops: CDR1 SEHNR, CDR2 FQNEAQ (reference sequence). J gave up 2 bases and V 5 bases, and 10 bases lay outside the gene matches. This CDR3 region has 16 residues. The CDR3 nucleotides are TGTGCCAGCAGCATAACCGGGACAGGGTTGACCTACGAGCAGTACTTC. It is translated as CASSITGTGLTYEQYF.

This clonotype was picked up a small number of times. The J gene is TRBJ1-3, the V gene TRBV2, with a tentative D call TRBD1 (5 bases). Germline V gene lookup returns CDR1 SNHLY and CDR2 FYNNEI. The CDR3 extends over 13 amino acids. The V gene lost 6 bases and the J gene lost 4 bases, with 10 bases spanning the gap. The CDR3 here is CASSWGSGNTIYF. In DNA form, the CDR3 reads TGTGCCAGCAGCTGGGGGTCCGGAAACACCATATATTTT. Based on the CDR3 plus reference TRBV2 and TRBJ1-3, the full variable domain is EPEVTQTPSHQVTQMGQEVILRCVPISNHLYFYWYRQILGQKVEFLVSFYNNEISEKSEIFDDQFSVERPDGSNFTLKIRSTKLEDSAMYFCASSWGSGNTIYFGEGSWLTVV.

In this sample, this clonotype turned up once. The V gene is TRBV7-2, the J gene TRBJ2-1, with 8 bases fitting TRBD2. Unmatched junction bases numbered 12, after V lost 5 bases and J lost 3 bases. Germline CDR1 is SGHTA and CDR2 is FQGNSA. There are 17 residues in the CDR3. This CDR3 reads CASSIGGSGGDYNEQFF. Written as DNA, the CDR3 is TGTGCCAGCAGCATAGGGGGGTCGGGGGGGGACTACAATGAGCAGTTCTTC.

The V and J genes are TRBV28 and TRBJ2-2; the D gene could be TRBD1 or TRBD2 (5 bases each). Germline CDR1 and CDR2: MDHEN and SYDVKM. The CDR3 runs 14 residues. Trimming left V 7 bases short and J 2 bases short, with 11 bases between. The CDR3 nucleotides read TGTGCCAGCATTTGGGGGATCAACACCGGGGAGCTGTTTTTT. This codes for CASIWGINTGELFF.

The sample holds many counts of this clonotype. J is TRBJ1-2 and V is TRBV7-8; unclear D gene. Trimming removed 3 bases at V and 2 bases at J, with 13 bases between. Looked up from germline, CDR1 is SGHVS and CDR2 is FQNEAQ. The CDR3 has 15 amino acids. The CDR3 loop reads CASSFVGLTNYGYTF. CDR3 coding DNA: TGTGCCAGCAGCTTTGTTGGTCTGACAAACTATGGCTACACCTTC.

This clonotype was seen more than once but under ten times. This chain connects TRBV19 to TRBJ1-1; unclear D gene. Germline CDR1 and CDR2: LNHDA and SQIVND (reference sequence). V was clipped by 1 base and J by 1 base, with 7 bases between them. The CDR3 has 14 residues. CDR3 sequence (DNA): TGTGCCAGTAGTATAGTCGGAGCGAACACTGAAGCTTTCTTT. Its protein product is CASSIVGANTEAFF.

This clonotype was counted only a few times. This chain links TRBV20-1 with TRBJ2-7; 10 nucleotides agree with TRBD2. This CDR3 is built from 13 residues. CDR1 and CDR2 from the germline V gene are DFQATT and SNEGSKA (reference sequence). J lost 3 bases, V lost 5 bases, and 4 bases had no gene match. The CDR3 region is CSASGTSDYEQYF. CDR3 DNA: TGCAGTGCTTCCGGGACTAGCGACTACGAGCAGTACTTC.

Concerning this clonotype itself: A single base separates this from a much larger clone, so it may be a read error. This chain links TRBV12-3 or TRBV12-4 with TRBJ1-6, with D tentatively TRBD1 (5 bases). This CDR3 spans 12 amino acids. The CDR3 sequence: CARSFPGSPLHF. The CDR3 coding sequence is TGTGCCCGCAGTTTCCCAGGGTCACCCCTCCACTTT.

This clonotype was found many times. This sequence joins TRBV28 and TRBJ1-4, with 10 bases lining up with TRBD1. The germline V gene encodes CDR1 MDHEN and CDR2 SYDVKM. The CDR3 is made up of 15 amino acids. The ends lost 4 bases at V and 8 bases at J; junction bases unmatched: 7. The CDR3 reads CASSSPGQGWEKLFF. The CDR3 bases are TGTGCCAGCAGTTCCCCGGGACAGGGGTGGGAAAAACTGTTTTTT.

This clonotype was seen a few times. This sequence may be a read error, since a much larger clone differs from it by one base. This chain joins TRBV7-2 and TRBJ2-5, with D tentatively TRBD2 (6 bases). CDR3 length: 16 residues. Germline V lookup: CDR1 SGHTA, CDR2 FQGNSA. DNA of the CDR3: TGTGCCAGCAGCCCTCTGGGGGGAGGCATCAAAGAGCCCCAGTACTTC. Translation gives CASSPLGGGIKEPQYF.

V is TRBV4-1 and J is TRBJ1-1, with TRBD1 identical over 10 bases. CDR3 length equals 16 residues. CDR1 and CDR2 from the germline V gene are MGHRA and YSYEKL. Trimming took 2 bases from V and 3 from J; bases not matched to a gene: 6. Here the CDR3 DNA reads TGCGCCAGCAGCCAACGAGACAGGGGGCGCGACACTGAAGCTTTCTTT. It codes for CASSQRDRGRDTEAFF.

With regard to this clonotype: The conserved final phenylalanine or tryptophan is absent from the CDR3, which likely points to a read error. This chain links TRBV13 with TRBJ2-7; 12 bases agree with TRBD2. J was trimmed by 4 bases and V by 5 bases; bases with no gene match: 3. Germline CDR1 reads PRHDT; CDR2 reads FYEKMQ (reference sequence). This CDR3 contains 14 residues. The CDR3 is CASSPGLAGYEQYL. CDR3 bases: TGTGCCAGCAGCCCCGGACTAGCGGGGTACGAGCAGTACTTA.

This sequence joins TRBV4-3 and TRBJ2-6; D might be TRBD1 (7 bases). V was trimmed by 1 base and J by 0 bases, leaving 16 bases between them. Germline-derived CDR1 and CDR2 are LGHNA and YSLEER. This CDR3 has 19 residues. The DNA of the CDR3 is TGCGCCAGCAGCCAAGCAGGGGGAGGTGGCTACTCTGGGGCCAACGTCCTGACTTTC. Amino acid sequence: CASSQAGGGGYSGANVLTF.